This T cell receptor (beta chain) is from a study of shared clonotypes between healthy human individuals. Study information: Every donor yielded three CD4 naive, three CD4 memory, two CD8 naive and one CD8 memory plate.

Libraries were prepared by immunoSEQ multiplex PCR; TCRdb keeps only in-frame clonotypes and omits some of them. In the table there are about 960,000 clones, around 80% of which are singletons. V was shortened by 6 bases and J by 2 bases, with 13 bases between the two germline ends. The CDR3 has 14 residues. The germline CDR1 and CDR2 sequences are MNHNS and SASEGT. V is TRBV6-1 and J is TRBJ2-5; a weak D match, TRBD2 (6 bases). Sequencing was done on a sample of memory CD4+ T cells sorted from blood. As to subset: CD45RA-negative fraction. This sequence originates from a young man in good health. The CDR3 loop reads CASRGGASQETQYF. The CDR3 DNA sequence: TGTGCCAGCAGGGGGGGAGCCAGTCAAGAGACCCAGTACTTC.